This T cell receptor beta chain was identified during a study of shared clonotypes between healthy human individuals. Findings of the study overall: Generation of non-shared clonotypes was less probable than generation of clonotypes shared by all four donors.

Germline V gene data show CDR1 as LNHDA and CDR2 as SQIVND (reference sequence). Trimming pared 6 bases from V and 10 bases from J, leaving 18 bases between. The CDR3 sequence is 14 residues long. As concerns this clone: Its target is not known.

Every subset had its genomic DNA shared out evenly among several immunoSEQ plates. Profiling relied on immunoSEQ multiplex PCR, and the TCRdb table lists in-frame clones only, not all of them. The sample consists of about 2.4 million clones, around nine tenths of them appearing once. The origin of this receptor is a young man in good health. The rearrangement joins TRBV19 to TRBJ1-4; maybe TRBD1 (5 bases). The sample comprised naive CD4+ T cells sorted from blood. Subset meaning: CD45RA+ positively selected. The DNA of the CDR3 is TGTGCCAGTAGCAGGGACGCGGGGTTGGGAAAACTGTTTTTT. The encoded protein is CASSRDAGLGKLFF.